This T cell receptor (beta chain) was found in a study of Ad26.COV2.S vaccination and SARS-CoV-2 variants. The overall study: Once, or twice with 56 days between doses, Ad26.COV2.S was given intramuscularly.

The repertoire was sequenced with immunoSEQ multiplex PCR; TCRdb's copy has only in-frame clones and lacks some. The sample yields 400,000 or so clones, about 85% seen once. This clone showed up just once. Its target is not known. The study's findings and limits: Quantification of TCR breadth and depth may have yielded underestimates of total T cell responses.

V dropped 0 bases and J dropped 7 bases, with 18 bases sitting between them. The CDR3 length is 16 residues. In germline, CDR1 is LGHDT, CDR2 YNNKEL (reference sequence). As for treatment: some 19 received Ad26.COV2.S at low or high dose, single or two shots; roughly 5 received placebo; per-sample allocation not given. The samples date from day 63 after the first vaccine or placebo injection. The chain combines TRBV3-1 (or the pseudogene TRBV3-2) with TRBJ2-5; D is undetermined. The TCR was taken from a person between 18 and 60 years old who received the Ad26.COV2.S COVID-19 vaccine or a placebo. The specimen was peripheral blood, collected in a trial of Ad26.COV2.S vaccine versus placebo. CDR3 in amino acids: CASSQDTTGLVGTQYF. For the CDR3, the DNA is TGTGCCAGCAGCCAAGACACTACTGGCCTAGTGGGGACCCAGTACTTC.